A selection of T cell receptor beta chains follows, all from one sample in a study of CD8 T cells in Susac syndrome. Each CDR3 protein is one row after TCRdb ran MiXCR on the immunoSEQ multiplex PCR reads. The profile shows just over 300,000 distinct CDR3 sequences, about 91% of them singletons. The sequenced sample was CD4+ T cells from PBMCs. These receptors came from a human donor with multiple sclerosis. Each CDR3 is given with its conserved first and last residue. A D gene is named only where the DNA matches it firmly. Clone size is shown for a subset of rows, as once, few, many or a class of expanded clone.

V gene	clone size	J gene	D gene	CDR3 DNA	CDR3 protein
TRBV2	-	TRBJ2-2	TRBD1	TGTGCCAGCAGTGACCCAGGGGGCGCATCCGGGGAGCTGTTTTTT	CASSDPGGASGELFF
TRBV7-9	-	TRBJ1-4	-	TGTGCCAGCAGCCTTTCTAATGAAAAACTGTTTTTT	CASSLSNEKLFF
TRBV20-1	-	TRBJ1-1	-	TGCAGTGCTAGTTTAGGGATAGGGGTTTACATGAACACTGAAGCTTTCTTT	CSASLGIGVYMNTEAFF
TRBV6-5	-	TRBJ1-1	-	TGTGCCAGCAGTTCCCACTCCGCCCGGGACATAGAAGCTTTCTTT	CASSSHSARDIEAFF
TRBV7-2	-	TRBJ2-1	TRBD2	TGTGCCAGCAGCAGACTAGCGGGGGGGACTTCCTACAATGAGCAGTTCTTC	CASSRLAGGTSYNEQFF
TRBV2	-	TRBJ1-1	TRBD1	TGTGCCAGCAGTAAGATGACAGGGGGCGATGCTTTCTTT	CASSKMTGGDAFF
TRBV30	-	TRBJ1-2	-	TGTGCCTGGAGTCCGACTAACTATGGCTACACCTTC	CAWSPTNYGYTF
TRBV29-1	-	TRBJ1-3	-	TGCAGCGCCCGGACAGACGGAAACACCATATATTTT	CSARTDGNTIYF
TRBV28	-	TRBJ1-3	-	TGTGCCAGTTCGACATTCTCTGGAAACACCATATATTTT	CASSTFSGNTIYF
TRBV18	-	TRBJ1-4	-	TGTGCCAGCTCTATGGTTTGGGGAGAAAAACTGTTTTTT	CASSMVWGEKLFF
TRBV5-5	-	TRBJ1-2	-	TGTGCCAGCAGCTTGGAACGTTTTGGAGGCGTGGATGGCTACACCTTC	CASSLERFGGVDGYTF
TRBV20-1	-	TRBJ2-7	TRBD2	TGCAGTGCTAGGGCCCTAGCGGGAGAGGGCGGCTCCTACGAGCAGTACTTC	CSARALAGEGGSYEQYF
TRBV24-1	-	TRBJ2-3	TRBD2	TGTGCCACCAGTGAAGCGGGAGGGGACACAGATACGCAGTATTTT	CATSEAGGDTDTQYF
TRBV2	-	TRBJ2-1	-	TGTGCCAGCACAGGGACTTACTCCTACAATGAGCAGTTCTTC	CASTGTYSYNEQFF
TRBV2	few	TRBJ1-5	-	TGTGCCAGCAGTGGCGCAGGGGTTTTCGGAAATCAGCCCCAGCATTTT	CASSGAGVFGNQPQHF
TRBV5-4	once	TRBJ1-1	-	TGTGCCAGCAGCTTCGGGAGCGGTCTTATGAACACTGAAGCTTTCTTT	CASSFGSGLMNTEAFF
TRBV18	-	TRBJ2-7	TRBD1	TGTGCCAGCTCACCACGGAGACAGGGGAGCTCCTACGAGCAGTACTTC	CASSPRRQGSSYEQYF
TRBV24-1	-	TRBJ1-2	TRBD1	TGTGCCACCAGTGAGCACGGGACAGCTTATGGCTACACCTTC	CATSEHGTAYGYTF
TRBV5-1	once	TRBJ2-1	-	TGCGCCAGCAGCTTGGAGCCCGCTCAATACAATGAGCAGTTCTTC	CASSLEPAQYNEQFF
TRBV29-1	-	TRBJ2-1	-	TGCAGCGTTGTTGAATCCTACAATGAGCAGTTCTTC	CSVVESYNEQFF
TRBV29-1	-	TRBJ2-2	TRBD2	TGCAGCGTTGGGGTTGGCGGGAGCGGTGGCGGGGAGCTGTTTTTT	CSVGVGGSGGGELFF
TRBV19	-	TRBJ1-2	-	TGTGCCAGTACCTTTAGCAGGAGCCCAGCTAACTATGGCTACACCTTC	CASTFSRSPANYGYTF
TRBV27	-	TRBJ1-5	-	TGTGCCAGCAGTTGGCAGTACAATCAGCCCCAGCATTTT	CASSWQYNQPQHF
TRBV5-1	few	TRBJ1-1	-	TGCGCCAGCAGCTTGAAGGACACTGAAGCTTTCTTT	CASSLKDTEAFF
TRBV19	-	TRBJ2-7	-	TGTGCCAGTAGTATAACGTTCTCACGACAGGACTCCTACGAGCAGTACTTC	CASSITFSRQDSYEQYF
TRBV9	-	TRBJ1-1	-	TGTGCCAGCAGCGTAGTGGACAGAGGAAACACTGAAGCTTTCTTT	CASSVVDRGNTEAFF
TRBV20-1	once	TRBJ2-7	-	TGCAGTGCTAGAGCAACCTACGAGCAGTACTTC	CSARATYEQYF
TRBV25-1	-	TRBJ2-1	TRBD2	TGTGCCAGCAGTGAATTAACCTCTAGCGGGAGGGGTGAGCAGTTCTTC	CASSELTSSGRGEQFF
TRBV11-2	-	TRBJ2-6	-	TGTGCCAGCAGAAACTCTGGGGCCAACGTCCTGACTTTC	CASRNSGANVLTF
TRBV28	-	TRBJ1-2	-	TGTGCCAGCAGTTTACGCAACAGGGTCTATGGCTACACCTTC	CASSLRNRVYGYTF
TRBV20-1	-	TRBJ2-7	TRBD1	TGCAGTGCGACGAACAGGGGTTACGAGCAGTACTTC	CSATNRGYEQYF
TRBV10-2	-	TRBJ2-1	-	TGCGCCAGCAGTCCGGGACAGCGGGACGATGAGCAGTTCTTC	CASSPGQRDDEQFF
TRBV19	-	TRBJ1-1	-	TGTGCCAGTAGGAGCAGGGGCCTTAGGGCTGAAGCTTTCTTT	CASRSRGLRAEAFF
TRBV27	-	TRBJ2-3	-	TGTGCCAGCAGTTTAGCTACAGGCACAGATACGCAGTATTTT	CASSLATGTDTQYF
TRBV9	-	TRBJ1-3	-	TGTGCCAGCAGCGTAGGAGGTATCTCTGGAAACACCATATATTTT	CASSVGGISGNTIYF
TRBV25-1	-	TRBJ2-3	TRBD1	TGTGCCAGCAGTGAATATGGCAGGGGGACAGATACGCAGTATTTT	CASSEYGRGTDTQYF
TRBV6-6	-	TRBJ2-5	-	TGTGCCAGCCTGGGCCACAGAGACCAAGAGACCCAGTACTTC	CASLGHRDQETQYF
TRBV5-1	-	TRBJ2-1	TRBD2	TGCGCCAGCAGCTTGGACCTCTCGGGGGGCAATGAGCAGTTCTTC	CASSLDLSGGNEQFF
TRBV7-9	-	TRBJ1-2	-	TGTGCCAGCAGCTTAGCGTCCGGGGCGGGCTACACCTTC	CASSLASGAGYTF
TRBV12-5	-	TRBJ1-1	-	TGTGCTAGTGCCCGACGAGACACTGAAGCTTTCTTT	CASARRDTEAFF
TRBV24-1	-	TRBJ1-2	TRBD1	TGTGCCACCAGTGACCCGGGACAGCCTAACTATGGCTACACCTTC	CATSDPGQPNYGYTF
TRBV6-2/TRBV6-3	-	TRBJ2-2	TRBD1	TGTGCCAGCAGTTATGGGACAGGGTCCACCGGGGAGCTGTTTTTT	CASSYGTGSTGELFF
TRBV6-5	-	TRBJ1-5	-	TGTGCCACCTCCCCGAGCGGAATCAGCAATCAGCCCCAGCATTTT	CATSPSGISNQPQHF
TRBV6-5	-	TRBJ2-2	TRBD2	TGTGCCAGCAGTTTTGAGGGGAGGGGCACCGGGGAGCTGTTTTTT	CASSFEGRGTGELFF
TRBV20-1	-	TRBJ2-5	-	TGCAGCGCGGAAGGCAGGGGAAGCGGAGAGACCCAGTACTTC	CSAEGRGSGETQYF
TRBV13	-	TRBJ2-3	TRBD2	TGTGCCAGCAGCTTTGGCGGGGGAATCACAGATACGCAGTATTTT	CASSFGGGITDTQYF
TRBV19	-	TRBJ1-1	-	TGTGCCAGTACCTCCCGCAGGGCAGGGAGGACTGAAGCTTTCTTT	CASTSRRAGRTEAFF
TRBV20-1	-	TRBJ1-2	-	TGCAGTGCTGCCCCCGGGTTCTATGGCTACACCTTC	CSAAPGFYGYTF
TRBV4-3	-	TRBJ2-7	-	TGCGCCAGCAGCCAAGAGTTGCTCCGGACGAGCTCCTACGAGCAGTACTTC	CASSQELLRTSSYEQYF
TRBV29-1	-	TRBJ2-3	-	TGCAGCGTGATCCCTACGGCAGATACGCAGTATTTT	CSVIPTADTQYF
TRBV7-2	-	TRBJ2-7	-	TGTGCCAGCCGTTGGGCAGGTCTACCCGAGCAGTACTTC	CASRWAGLPEQYF
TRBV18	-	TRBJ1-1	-	TGTGCCAGCTCACCACTGTTTAGGAAGGAGGGAAACACTGAAGCTTTCTTT	CASSPLFRKEGNTEAFF
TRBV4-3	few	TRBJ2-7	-	TGCGCCAGCAGCCAAACAGCTGCCGGGACCGCCGCCTACGAGCAGTACTTC	CASSQTAAGTAAYEQYF